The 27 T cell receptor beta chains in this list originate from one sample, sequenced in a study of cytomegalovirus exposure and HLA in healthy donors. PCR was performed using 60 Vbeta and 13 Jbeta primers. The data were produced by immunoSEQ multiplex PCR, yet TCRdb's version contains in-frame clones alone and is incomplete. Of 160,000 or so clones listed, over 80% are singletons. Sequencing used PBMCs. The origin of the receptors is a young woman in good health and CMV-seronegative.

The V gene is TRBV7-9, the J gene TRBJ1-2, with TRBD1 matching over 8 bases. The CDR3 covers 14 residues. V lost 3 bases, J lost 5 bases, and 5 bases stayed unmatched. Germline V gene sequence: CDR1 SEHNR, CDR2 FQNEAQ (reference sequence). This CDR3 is CASSLTGAEYGYTF. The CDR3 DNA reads TGTGCCAGCAGCTTGACAGGGGCAGAATATGGCTACACCTTC.

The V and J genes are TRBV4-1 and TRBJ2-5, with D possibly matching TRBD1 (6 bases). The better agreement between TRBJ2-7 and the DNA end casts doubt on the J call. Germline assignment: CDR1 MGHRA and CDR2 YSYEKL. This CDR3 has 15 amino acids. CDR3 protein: CASSHGAGDYYEQYF. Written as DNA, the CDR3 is TGCGCCAGCAGCCACGGGGCAGGGGATTACTACGAGCAGTACTTC.

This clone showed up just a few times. CDR3 protein: CAWSWQGVGYTF. As DNA, the CDR3 is TGTGCCTGGAGTTGGCAGGGCGTGGGCTACACCTTC. V is TRBV30 and J is TRBJ1-2, with D perhaps TRBD1 (5 bases). The CDR3 has 12 residues. Germline values: CDR1 GTSNPN, CDR2 SVGIG (reference sequence). The V and J ends lost 2 bases and 8 bases respectively, with 12 bases between them.

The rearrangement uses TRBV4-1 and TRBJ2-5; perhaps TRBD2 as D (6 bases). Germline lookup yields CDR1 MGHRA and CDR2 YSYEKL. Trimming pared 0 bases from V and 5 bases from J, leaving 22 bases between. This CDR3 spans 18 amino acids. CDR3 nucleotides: TGCGCCAGCAGCCAAGAAGGACGGGTTTTGGTGGGGAGGGAGACCCAGTACTTC. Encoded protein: CASSQEGRVLVGRETQYF.

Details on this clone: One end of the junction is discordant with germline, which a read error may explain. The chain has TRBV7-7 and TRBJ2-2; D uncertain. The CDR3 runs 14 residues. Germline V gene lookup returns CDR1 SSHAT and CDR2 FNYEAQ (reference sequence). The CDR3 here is CASSPREVAGELFF. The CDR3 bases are TGTGCTAGCAGCCCTAGAGAAGTCGCCGGGGAGCTGTTTTTT.

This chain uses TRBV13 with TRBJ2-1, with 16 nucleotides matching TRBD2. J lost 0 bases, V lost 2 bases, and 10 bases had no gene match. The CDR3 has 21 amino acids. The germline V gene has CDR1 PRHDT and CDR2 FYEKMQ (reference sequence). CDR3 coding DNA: TGTGCCAGCAGCTTAAGGTTTCGGGGACTAGCGGGGGGGAGCTCCTACAATGAGCAGTTCTTC. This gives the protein CASSLRFRGLAGGSSYNEQFF.

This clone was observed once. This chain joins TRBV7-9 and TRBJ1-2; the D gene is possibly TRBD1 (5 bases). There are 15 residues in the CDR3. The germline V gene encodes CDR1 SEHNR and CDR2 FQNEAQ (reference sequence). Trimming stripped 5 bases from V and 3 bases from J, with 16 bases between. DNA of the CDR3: TGTGCCAGCAGCAGCGGGGCCACGAGGGACTATGGCTACACCTTC. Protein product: CASSSGATRDYGYTF.

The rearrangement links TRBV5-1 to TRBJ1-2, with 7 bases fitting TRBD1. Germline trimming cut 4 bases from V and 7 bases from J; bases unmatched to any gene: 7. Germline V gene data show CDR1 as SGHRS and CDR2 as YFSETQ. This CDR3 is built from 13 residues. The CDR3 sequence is CASSPTGVGGYTF. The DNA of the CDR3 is TGCGCCAGCAGCCCAACAGGGGTTGGTGGCTACACCTTC.

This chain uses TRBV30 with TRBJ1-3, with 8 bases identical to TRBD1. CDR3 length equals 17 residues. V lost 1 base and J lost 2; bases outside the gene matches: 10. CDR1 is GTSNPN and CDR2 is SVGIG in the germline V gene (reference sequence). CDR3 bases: TGTGCCTGGAGTGGTGCCGGACAGGGAATGGCTGGAAACACCATATATTTT. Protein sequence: CAWSGAGQGMAGNTIYF. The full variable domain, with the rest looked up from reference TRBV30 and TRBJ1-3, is SQTIHQWPATLVQPVGSPLSLECTVEGTSNPNLYWYRQAAGRGLQLLFYSVGIGQISSEVPQNLSASRPQDRQFILSSKKLLLSDSGFYLCAWSGAGQGMAGNTIYFGEGSWLTVV.

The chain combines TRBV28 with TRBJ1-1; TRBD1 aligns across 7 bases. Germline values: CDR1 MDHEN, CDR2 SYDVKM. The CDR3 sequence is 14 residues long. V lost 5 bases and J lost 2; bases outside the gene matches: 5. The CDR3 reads CASSLWTGNTEAFF. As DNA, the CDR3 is TGTGCCAGCAGTCTGTGGACAGGAAACACTGAAGCTTTCTTT.

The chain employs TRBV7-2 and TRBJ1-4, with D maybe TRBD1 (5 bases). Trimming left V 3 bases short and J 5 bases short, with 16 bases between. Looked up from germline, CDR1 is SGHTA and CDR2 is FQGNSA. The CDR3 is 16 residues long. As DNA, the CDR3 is TGTGCCAGCAGCTTTAGCTCGACAGCCCCAAATGAAAAACTGTTTTTT. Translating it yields CASSFSSTAPNEKLFF.

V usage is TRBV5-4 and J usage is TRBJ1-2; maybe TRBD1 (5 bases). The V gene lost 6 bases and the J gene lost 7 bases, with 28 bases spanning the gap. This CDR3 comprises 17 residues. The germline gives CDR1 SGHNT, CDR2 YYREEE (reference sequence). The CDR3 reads CASTKQLAAGAGGGYTF. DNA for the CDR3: TGTGCCAGCACCAAACAGCTCGCTGCCGGGGCCGGGGGTGGCTACACCTTC.

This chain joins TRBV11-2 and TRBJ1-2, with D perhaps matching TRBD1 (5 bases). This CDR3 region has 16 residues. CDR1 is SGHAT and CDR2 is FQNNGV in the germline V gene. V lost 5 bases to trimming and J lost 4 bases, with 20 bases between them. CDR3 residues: CASSARGGNSSYGYTF. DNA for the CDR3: TGTGCCAGCAGCGCGAGGGGAGGGAACAGCTCCTATGGCTACACCTTC. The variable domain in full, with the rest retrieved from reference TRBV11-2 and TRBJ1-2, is EAGVAQSPRYKIIEKRQSVAFWCNPISGHATLYWYQQILGQGPKLLIQFQNNGVVDDSQLPKDRFSAERLKGVDSTLKIQPAKLEDSAVYLCASSARGGNSSYGYTFGSGTRLTVV.

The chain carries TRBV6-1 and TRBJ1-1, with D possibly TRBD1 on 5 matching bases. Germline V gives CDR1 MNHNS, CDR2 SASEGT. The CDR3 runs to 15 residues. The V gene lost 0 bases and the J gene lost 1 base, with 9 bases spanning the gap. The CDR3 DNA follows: TGTGCCAGCAGTGAAGCCGGGGGGGGGAACACTGAAGCTTTCTTT. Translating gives CASSEAGGGNTEAFF.

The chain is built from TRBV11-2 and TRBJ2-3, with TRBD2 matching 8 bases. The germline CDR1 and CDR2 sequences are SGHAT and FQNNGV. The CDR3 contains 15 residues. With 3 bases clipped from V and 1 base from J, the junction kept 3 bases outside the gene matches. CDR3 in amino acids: CASSLSGGGTDTQYF. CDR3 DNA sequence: TGTGCCAGCAGCTTGAGCGGGGGCGGCACAGATACGCAGTATTTT.

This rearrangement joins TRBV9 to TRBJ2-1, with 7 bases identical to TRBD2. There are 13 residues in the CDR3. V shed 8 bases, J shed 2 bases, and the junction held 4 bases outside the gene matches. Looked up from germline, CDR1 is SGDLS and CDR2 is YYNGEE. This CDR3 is CASGGDAYNEQFF. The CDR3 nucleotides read TGTGCCAGTGGGGGGGACGCCTACAATGAGCAGTTCTTC.

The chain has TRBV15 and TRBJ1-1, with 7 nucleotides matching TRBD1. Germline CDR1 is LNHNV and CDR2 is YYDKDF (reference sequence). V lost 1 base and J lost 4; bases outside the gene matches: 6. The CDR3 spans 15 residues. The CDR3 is CATSRGDRATTEAFF. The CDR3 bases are TGTGCCACCAGCAGAGGAGACAGGGCGACCACTGAAGCTTTCTTT.

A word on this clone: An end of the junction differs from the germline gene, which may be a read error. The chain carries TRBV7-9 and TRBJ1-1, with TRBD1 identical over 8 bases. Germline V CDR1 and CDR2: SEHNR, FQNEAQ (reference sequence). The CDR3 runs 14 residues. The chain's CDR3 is CSSSATGGDAKAFF. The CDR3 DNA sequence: TGTTCCAGCAGCGCCACAGGGGGAGACGCGAAGGCTTTCTTT.

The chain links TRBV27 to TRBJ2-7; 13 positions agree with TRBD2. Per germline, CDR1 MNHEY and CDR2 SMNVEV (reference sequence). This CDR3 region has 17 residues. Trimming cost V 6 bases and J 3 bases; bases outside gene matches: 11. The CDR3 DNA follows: TGTGCCAGCAGCCCCGGACTAGCGGGGGACCGACGCTACGAGCAGTACTTC. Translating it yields CASSPGLAGDRRYEQYF.

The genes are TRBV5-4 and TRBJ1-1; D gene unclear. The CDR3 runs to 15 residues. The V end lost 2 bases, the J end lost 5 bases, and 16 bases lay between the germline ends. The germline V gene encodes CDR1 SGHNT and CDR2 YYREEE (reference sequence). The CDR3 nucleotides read TGTGCCAGCAGCTTCGGGGATGGTGGATGGACTGAAGCTTTCTTT. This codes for CASSFGDGGWTEAFF.

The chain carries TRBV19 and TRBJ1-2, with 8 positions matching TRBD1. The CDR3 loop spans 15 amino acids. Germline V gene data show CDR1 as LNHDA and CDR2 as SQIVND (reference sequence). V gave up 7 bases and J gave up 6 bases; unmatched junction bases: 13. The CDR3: CASTRTGRELNGYTF. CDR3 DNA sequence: TGTGCCAGTACCCGGACAGGGCGCGAGCTTAATGGCTACACCTTC.

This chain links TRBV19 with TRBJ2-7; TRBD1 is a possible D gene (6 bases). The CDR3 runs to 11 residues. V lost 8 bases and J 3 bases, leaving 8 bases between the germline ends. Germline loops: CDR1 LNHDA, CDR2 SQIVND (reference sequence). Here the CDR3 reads CASLGGYEQYF. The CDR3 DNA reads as TGTGCCAGTTTAGGGGGCTACGAGCAGTACTTC.

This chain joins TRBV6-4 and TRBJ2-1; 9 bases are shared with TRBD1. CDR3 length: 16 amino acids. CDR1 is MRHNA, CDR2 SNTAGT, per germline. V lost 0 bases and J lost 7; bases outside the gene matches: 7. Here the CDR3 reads CASSDSRDRVSNEQFF. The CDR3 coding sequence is TGTGCCAGCAGTGACTCGAGGGACAGGGTGTCTAATGAGCAGTTCTTC.

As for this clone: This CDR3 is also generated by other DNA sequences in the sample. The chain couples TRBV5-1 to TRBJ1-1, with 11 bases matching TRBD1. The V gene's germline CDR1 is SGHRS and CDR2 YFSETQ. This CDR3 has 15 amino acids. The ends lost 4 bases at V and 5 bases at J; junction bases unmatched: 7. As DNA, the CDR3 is TGCGCCAGCAGCGGGGGGACAGGGGGTTTAACTGAAGCTTTCTTT. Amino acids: CASSGGTGGLTEAFF.

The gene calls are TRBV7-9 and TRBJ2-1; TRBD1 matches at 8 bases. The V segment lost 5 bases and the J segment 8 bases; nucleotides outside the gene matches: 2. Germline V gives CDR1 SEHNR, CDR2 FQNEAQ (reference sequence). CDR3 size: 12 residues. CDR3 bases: TGTGCCAGCAGCCCAGGGGGCCATGAGCAGTTCTTC. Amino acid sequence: CASSPGGHEQFF.

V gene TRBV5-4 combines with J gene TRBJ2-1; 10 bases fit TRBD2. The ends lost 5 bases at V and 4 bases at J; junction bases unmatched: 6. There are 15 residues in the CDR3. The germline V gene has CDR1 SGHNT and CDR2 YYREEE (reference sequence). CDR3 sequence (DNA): TGTGCCAGCAGACATAGCGGGGGGCCTTACAATGAGCAGTTCTTC. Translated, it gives CASRHSGGPYNEQFF.

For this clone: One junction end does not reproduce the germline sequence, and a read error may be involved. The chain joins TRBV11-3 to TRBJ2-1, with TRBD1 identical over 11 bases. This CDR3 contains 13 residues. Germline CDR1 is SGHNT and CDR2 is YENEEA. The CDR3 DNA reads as TGTGCCAGCAGCTTAGATGTGGACAGGGGGCGGCTCTTC. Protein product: CASSLDVDRGRLF.